Described below is a single T cell receptor (beta chain) sequence and its context. Its antigen is unidentified. Using constant-segment primers, 5'RACE produced TCR alpha and TCR beta cDNA libraries carrying sample barcodes and UMIs. Each CDR3 protein is one row after TCRdb ran MiXCR on the 5' RACE reads. The sample has 450,000 to 700,000 distinct CDR3 sequences, about 20% seen once. The sample is drawn from a study of T-cell memory formation after mild COVID-19. Study at large: There were largely donor-specific TCR clusters.

Germline CDR1 reads SGHTA; CDR2 reads FQGNSA. The CDR3 sequence is 15 residues long. Trimming left V 7 bases short and J 0 bases short, with 13 bases between. Study findings and constraints: Chiefly within CM and EM were the contracting CD4+ clones; CD8+ ones were within EMRA. A second wave expanding day 15 to 37 was CD4+-biased; contracting clones were balanced.

The source of this sequence is an adult woman who had mild COVID-19 (a few samples of this study predate the infection). Cell type and time point are not known. The chain has TRBV7-2 and TRBJ2-1; the D gene is possibly TRBD2 (5 bases). Sequenced: PBMCs or a T cell subset sorted from them (not recorded which). Written as DNA, the CDR3 is TGTGCCAGCACCAACCCGACTATCTCCTACAATGAGCAGTTCTTC. Protein sequence: CASTNPTISYNEQFF.